Here is one T cell receptor (beta chain) with its context. Antigen specificity is unknown. A TCRbeta library incorporating unique molecular identifiers was prepared. TCRdb re-analysed the PCR reads in MiXCR, keeping a single row per CDR3 protein. The sample has some 450,000 distinct CDR3 sequences; around two fifths are singletons. The data belong to a study of T-cell reconstitution after alpha-beta-depleted transplantation in children. Whole-study findings and limits: There were some patients whose high TCRbeta diversity at day 60 came from surviving recipient T cells and thymic progenitors. Expanded graft clones, several hundred of them, were reportedly the source of alpha-beta T cells about two months after transplant.

There are 14 residues in the CDR3. V shed 7 bases and J 4 bases; nucleotides not matched to a gene: 8. V and J are TRBV12-3 or TRBV12-4 and TRBJ2-7; 9 bases fit TRBD1. This TCR came from a girl aged 2-10 years with aplastic anemia, due to receive a stem cell transplant. The starting material was PBMCs, obtained before TCRalphabeta/CD19-depleted stem cell transplant. The CDR3 here is CASTAGTGTYEQYF. DNA of the CDR3: TGTGCCAGCACCGCCGGGACAGGGACATACGAGCAGTACTTC.